Each of the 14 T cell receptor beta chains below was sequenced from the same sample in a study of blood T cells in healthy people across ages. Sample-barcoded 5' priming and a J-beta primer mix drove a second PCR of roughly 7 to 11 cycles. TCRdb reanalysed the 5' RACE reads using MiXCR and keeps one entry per CDR3 protein. This sample yields 550,000 to 600,000 distinct CDR3 sequences, of which 25% to 30% are seen a single time; about 18% belongs to the top ten. Sequenced: blood. The receptors were sampled from a woman aged 65 to 85 in good health.

This clonotype occurred a few times. This chain links TRBV7-2 with TRBJ2-3, with a possible D match to TRBD2 (5 bases). Trimming removed 3 bases at V and 4 bases at J, with 14 bases between. The CDR3 runs to 15 residues. Germline CDR1 and CDR2: SGHTA and FQGNSA. The CDR3 region is CASSFRSRGPDTQYF. Here the CDR3 DNA reads TGTGCCAGCAGCTTTAGGAGCCGAGGGCCAGATACGCAGTATTTT.

This clonotype was observed a handful of times. The rearrangement joins TRBV9 to TRBJ1-1; D may be TRBD1 (5 bases). The CDR3 contains 15 residues. Per germline, CDR1 SGDLS and CDR2 YYNGEE. Trimming pared 0 bases from V and 4 bases from J, leaving 13 bases between. In DNA form, the CDR3 reads TGTGCCAGCAGCGTAGACGGGGCGCGTGGCACTGAAGCTTTCTTT. Protein sequence: CASSVDGARGTEAFF.

This sequence joins TRBV27 and TRBJ2-1; 10 bases align to TRBD2. V dropped 3 bases and J dropped 7; count of bases not matched to a gene: 3. Germline-derived CDR1 and CDR2 are MNHEY and SMNVEV (reference sequence). The CDR3 loop spans 14 amino acids. The CDR3 loop is CASSFSGGKNEQFF. CDR3 DNA: TGTGCCAGCAGTTTTAGCGGGGGGAAAAATGAGCAGTTCTTC.

The chain joins TRBV20-1 to TRBJ2-3; no reliable D call. Germline assignment: CDR1 DFQATT and CDR2 SNEGSKA (reference sequence). The CDR3 spans 16 residues. V lost 0 bases to trimming and J lost 4 bases, with 17 bases between them. CDR3 in DNA: TGCAGTGCTAGAGATCTGGCTAACATTCCCTCAGATACGCAGTATTTT. It specifies CSARDLANIPSDTQYF.

The rearrangement uses TRBV20-1 and TRBJ1-1; 7 nucleotides align to TRBD1. The V gene's germline CDR1 is DFQATT and CDR2 SNEGSKA (reference sequence). The CDR3 is 11 amino acids. The CDR3 sequence: CSVRGGGRAFF. For the CDR3, the DNA is TGCAGCGTTCGGGGAGGGGGCAGAGCTTTCTTT.

The rearrangement joins TRBV24-1 to TRBJ2-7; D might be TRBD2 (6 bases). The tail of the sequence fits TRBJ2-1 better, so the J call may be wrong. The germline gives CDR1 KGHDR, CDR2 SFDVKD. The CDR3 spans 12 residues. CDR3: CATSVGGTEQFF. In nucleotides, the CDR3 is TGTGCCACCAGTGTAGGAGGGACCGAGCAGTTCTTC.

This clonotype was observed a handful of times. The V call is TRBV12-3 or TRBV12-4, the J call TRBJ2-5; TRBD2 matches 7 bases. The last part of the DNA fits TRBJ2-1 better; the J call may be wrong. The CDR3 covers 11 residues. The CDR3 coding sequence is TGTGCCAGCAGCAAGCGGGGAGAGCAGTTCTTC. This codes for CASSKRGEQFF.

V is TRBV6-2 or TRBV6-3 and J is TRBJ1-1; a possible D gene is TRBD1 (5 bases). CDR1 is MNHEY, CDR2 SVGEGT, per germline. This CDR3 contains 15 residues. Trimming took off 6 bases at V and 4 bases at J, with 18 bases between the two ends. CDR3 region: CASSRLVGEGTEAFF. The CDR3 nucleotides are TGTGCCAGCAGCCGCCTGGTGGGGGAGGGCACTGAAGCTTTCTTT.

This sequence joins TRBV5-1 and TRBJ2-7; D not certain. Germline V lookup: CDR1 SGHRS, CDR2 YFSETQ. V lost 0 bases and J 6 bases, leaving 7 bases between the germline ends. This CDR3 contains 12 residues. The CDR3 coding sequence is TGCGCCAGCAGCTTGGGTATCGGCGAGCAGTACTTC. Protein: CASSLGIGEQYF.

This clonotype was observed a few times. The J gene is TRBJ1-1, the V gene TRBV4-3, with D possibly matching TRBD1 (5 bases). From germline, CDR1 is LGHNA and CDR2 YSLEER. The CDR3 sequence is 16 residues long. V lost 1 base and J 3 bases, leaving 15 bases between the germline ends. The CDR3 DNA reads TGCGCCAGCAGCCAAGCCGGGGGTGTGGGCGACACTGAAGCTTTCTTT. Protein: CASSQAGGVGDTEAFF.

On this clonotype itself: No conserved phenylalanine or tryptophan ends this CDR3, so it is likely a read error. The chain carries TRBV4-3 and TRBJ1-2, with D tentatively TRBD1 (5 bases). Trimming stripped 6 bases from V and 8 bases from J, with 25 bases between. The CDR3 runs 16 residues. Germline loops: CDR1 LGHNA, CDR2 YSLEER. The CDR3 reads CASSRKTSGGPGGYTL. The CDR3 region has the DNA TGCGCCAGCAGTCGAAAAACCTCCGGGGGACCTGGGGGCTACACCCTC.

The chain uses TRBV19 and TRBJ1-5, with unresolved D. The CDR3 is 15 amino acids. Germline assignment: CDR1 LNHDA and CDR2 SQIVND (reference sequence). Trimming cost V 3 bases and J 0 bases, with 9 bases left between them. Here the CDR3 DNA reads TGTGCCAGTAGTATCGAGCCTTATAGCAATCAGCCCCAGCATTTT. Residues: CASSIEPYSNQPQHF. Complete variable domain (other parts from reference TRBV19 and TRBJ1-5): DGGITQSPKYLFRKEGQNVTLSCEQNLNHDAMYWYRQDPGQGLRLIYYSQIVNDFQKGDIAEGYSVSREKKESFPLTVTSAQKNPTAFYLCASSIEPYSNQPQHFGDGTRLSIL.

The chain has TRBV11-3 and TRBJ1-1; 8 positions agree with TRBD1. The CDR3 spans 15 residues. The junction had 6 bases not matched to a gene; V was cut back by 6 bases and J by 0 bases. CDR1 is SGHNT and CDR2 is YENEEA in the germline V gene. The CDR3 sequence: CASRRDRSMNTEAFF. CDR3 bases: TGTGCCAGCAGACGGGACAGGTCCATGAACACTGAAGCTTTCTTT.

In its sample, this clonotype was seen a few times. The CDR3: CASRRGPKETQYF. The CDR3 nucleotides are TGTGCCAGCAGGCGGGGGCCGAAAGAGACCCAGTACTTC. The V gene is TRBV6-5, the J gene TRBJ2-5; D possibly corresponds to TRBD2 (7 bases). Germline V gene lookup returns CDR1 MNHEY and CDR2 SVGAGI. Trimming pared 6 bases from V and 3 bases from J, leaving 11 bases between. The CDR3 extends over 13 amino acids.